This passage covers 15 T cell receptor beta chains from one sample sequenced in a study of OX40 agonist ivuxolimab in advanced cancers. The assay was immunoSEQ multiplex PCR, and TCRdb's table has in-frame clones only and misses some. The sample has roughly 100,000 clones; almost 90% are singletons. Source: CD4+ or CD8+ T cells sorted from blood, taken in a trial of the OX40 agonist ivuxolimab. These TCRs come from an adult with an advanced solid tumor such as melanoma, head and neck, liver or kidney cancer.

This clone was recorded once. CDR3 amino acids: CASSSDSGRVTDTQYF. DNA for the CDR3: TGTGCCAGCAGCTCAGATAGCGGGAGAGTCACAGATACGCAGTATTTT. The chain couples TRBV7-2 to TRBJ2-3; 9 bases are a match to TRBD2. Trimming removed 4 bases from V and 2 bases from J; junction bases left unmatched: 7. Germline V lookup: CDR1 SGHTA, CDR2 FQGNSA. The length of the CDR3 is 16 residues.

For the CDR3, the DNA is TGCGCCAGCAGCCAAGAAGACGACAGGGGGACGCAGTATTTT. Translation gives CASSQEDDRGTQYF. The chain combines TRBV4-1 with TRBJ2-3; 9 bases align to TRBD1. The germline V gene has CDR1 MGHRA and CDR2 YSYEKL. This CDR3 spans 14 amino acids. V lost 0 bases, J lost 9 bases, and 4 bases stayed unmatched.

This clone was observed a handful of times. This rearrangement joins TRBV19 to TRBJ1-5, with 9 nucleotides matching TRBD1. The J segment lost 7 bases and the V segment lost 9 bases, leaving 4 bases of the junction unmatched. The CDR3 consists of 12 residues. CDR1 is LNHDA and CDR2 is SQIVND in the germline V gene (reference sequence). CDR3 sequence: CASRDREQPQHF. CDR3 DNA: TGTGCCAGCAGGGACAGGGAGCAGCCCCAGCATTTT.

J is TRBJ1-2 and V is TRBV6-4; D call uncertain. With 5 bases removed from V and 6 bases from J, the gap between germline ends came to 22 bases. Germline CDR1 reads MRHNA; CDR2 reads SNTAGT. There are 16 residues in the CDR3. This CDR3 reads CASSPFLRGNRDGYTF. CDR3 in DNA: TGTGCCAGCAGTCCGTTCTTACGGGGTAATCGGGATGGCTACACCTTC.

This chain connects TRBV15 to TRBJ2-3; the match to TRBD2 covers 8 bases. Trimming took 2 bases from V and 4 from J; bases not matched to a gene: 17. There are 19 residues in the CDR3. Germline V gene data show CDR1 as LNHNV and CDR2 as YYDKDF (reference sequence). CDR3 bases: TGTGCCACCAGCAGACAGGACCCTCACGGGACTAGAGAGGCAGATACGCAGTATTTT. Protein product: CATSRQDPHGTREADTQYF.

This chain connects TRBV5-1 to TRBJ1-5; D not resolved. Looked up from germline, CDR1 is SGHRS and CDR2 is YFSETQ. This CDR3 contains 17 residues. The V end was cut by 0 bases, the J end by 5 bases, with 18 bases between. CDR3 DNA: TGCGCCAGCAGCTTGGTATCGCCGTCCGACGGCCATCAGCCCCAGCATTTT. It encodes CASSLVSPSDGHQPQHF.

The chain is built from TRBV19 and TRBJ2-3; the D gene could be TRBD1 or TRBD2 (5 bases each). The germline CDR1 and CDR2 sequences are LNHDA and SQIVND (reference sequence). V shed 5 bases and J shed 4 bases, with 19 bases lying between them. This CDR3 comprises 16 residues. The CDR3 here is CASSLGGLVGPDTQYF. CDR3 in DNA: TGTGCCAGTAGTCTTGGCGGGCTAGTGGGGCCAGATACGCAGTATTTT.

The rearrangement joins TRBV14 to TRBJ1-2, with TRBD1 identical over 8 bases. V was clipped by 0 bases and J by 8 bases; unmatched bases: 8. The CDR3 length is 15 residues. Per germline, CDR1 SGHDN and CDR2 FVKESK. The DNA for the CDR3 is TGTGCCAGCAGCCAAGATTTAAGGACAGGGTACGGCTACACCTTC. It yields the protein CASSQDLRTGYGYTF. Combining the CDR3 with reference TRBV14 and TRBJ1-2 gives the whole variable domain EAGVTQFPSHSVIEKGQTVTLRCDPISGHDNLYWYRRVMGKEIKFLLHFVKESKQDESGMPNNRFLAERTGGTYSTLKVQPAELEDSGVYFCASSQDLRTGYGYTFGSGTRLTVV.

This clone was counted a few times. The gene calls are TRBV19 and TRBJ1-2; D may be TRBD1 (5 bases). V was cut by 2 bases and J by 2 bases, with 12 bases left in between. Germline values: CDR1 LNHDA, CDR2 SQIVND (reference sequence). This CDR3 spans 15 amino acids. CDR3 residues: CASSIPGTGNYGYTF. CDR3 nucleotide sequence: TGTGCCAGTAGTATACCGGGGACGGGGAACTATGGCTACACCTTC.

The CDR3 DNA is TGTGCCAGCAGGGACTACACTAACCCCCAGTACTTC. This codes for CASRDYTNPQYF. The chain combines TRBV6-1 with TRBJ2-5; D perhaps matches TRBD2 (6 bases). With 6 bases removed from V and 9 bases from J, the gap between germline ends came to 14 bases. Germline lookup yields CDR1 MNHNS and CDR2 SASEGT. The CDR3 loop spans 12 amino acids.

The chain links TRBV6-1 to TRBJ2-7, with D possibly being TRBD2 (5 bases). This CDR3 contains 15 residues. The V end lost 3 bases, the J end lost 0 bases, and 12 bases lay between the germline ends. The germline V gene encodes CDR1 MNHNS and CDR2 SASEGT. CDR3 coding DNA: TGTGCCAGCAGTGAGGTTCCCACTAGCTCCTACGAGCAGTACTTC. This gives the protein CASSEVPTSSYEQYF.

The chain has TRBV27 and TRBJ1-6; D not resolved. This CDR3 comprises 14 residues. Per the germline V gene, CDR1 is MNHEY and CDR2 is SMNVEV (reference sequence). Trimming removed 6 bases at V and 0 bases at J, with 6 bases between. CDR3 nucleotide sequence: TGTGCCAGCAGAAAGAGCTCCTATAATTCACCCCTCCACTTT. Protein: CASRKSSYNSPLHF.

V gene TRBV11-2 combines with J gene TRBJ2-7; 7 positions match TRBD2. Germline V gene sequence: CDR1 SGHAT, CDR2 FQNNGV. This CDR3 is built from 14 residues. The J segment lost 6 bases and the V segment lost 3 bases, leaving 8 bases of the junction unmatched. CDR3 DNA sequence: TGTGCCAGCAGCTTCGGCGGGAGTGGCTCCGAGCAGTACTTC. Its translation: CASSFGGSGSEQYF.

In this sample, this clone turned up once. V gene TRBV28 combines with J gene TRBJ1-5, with TRBD1 identical over 7 bases. Germline CDR1 is MDHEN and CDR2 is SYDVKM. This CDR3 region has 16 residues. The V gene end was trimmed by 5 bases and the J gene end by 4 bases; junction bases not matched to a gene: 11. CDR3 residues: CASSPRQGVRNQPQHF. CDR3 bases: TGTGCCAGCAGTCCCCGACAGGGCGTCCGGAATCAGCCCCAGCATTTT.

The chain combines TRBV2 with TRBJ2-6; no definite D call. CDR3 length equals 17 residues. Germline CDR1 SNHLY, CDR2 FYNNEI. V shed 4 bases and J shed 0 bases, with 13 bases lying between them. The CDR3 region has the DNA TGTGCCAGCAGTGTTCTTCTCCTCAACTCTGGGGCCAACGTCCTGACTTTC. Translating it yields CASSVLLLNSGANVLTF.